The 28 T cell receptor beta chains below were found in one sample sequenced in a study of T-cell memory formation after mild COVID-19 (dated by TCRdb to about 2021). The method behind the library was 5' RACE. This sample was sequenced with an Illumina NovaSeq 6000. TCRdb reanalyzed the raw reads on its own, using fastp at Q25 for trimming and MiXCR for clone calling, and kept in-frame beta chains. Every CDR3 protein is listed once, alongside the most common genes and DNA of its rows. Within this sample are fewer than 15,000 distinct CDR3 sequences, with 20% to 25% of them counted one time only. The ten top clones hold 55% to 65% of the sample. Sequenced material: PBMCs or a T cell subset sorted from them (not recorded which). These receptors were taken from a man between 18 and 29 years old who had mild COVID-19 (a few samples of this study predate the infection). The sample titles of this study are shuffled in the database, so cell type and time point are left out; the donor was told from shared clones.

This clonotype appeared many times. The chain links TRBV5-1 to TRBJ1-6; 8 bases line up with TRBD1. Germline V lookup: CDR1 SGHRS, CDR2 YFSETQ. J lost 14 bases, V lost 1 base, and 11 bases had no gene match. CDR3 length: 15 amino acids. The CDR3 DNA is TGCGCCAGCAGCTTGTGGGGACAGGCCAGTGGGTCCCTCCACTTT. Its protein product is CASSLWGQASGSLHF.

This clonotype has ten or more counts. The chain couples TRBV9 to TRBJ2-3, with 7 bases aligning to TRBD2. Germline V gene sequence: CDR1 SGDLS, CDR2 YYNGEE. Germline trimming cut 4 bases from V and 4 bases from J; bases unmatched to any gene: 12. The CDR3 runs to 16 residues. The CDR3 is CASSHFRGEGADTQYF. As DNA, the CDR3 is TGTGCCAGCAGCCATTTTCGGGGGGAGGGCGCAGATACGCAGTATTTT.

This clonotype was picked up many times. This CDR3 reads CASRRGQAVDSPLHF. CDR3 DNA sequence: TGTGCCAGCAGAAGGGGACAGGCGGTGGATTCACCCCTCCACTTT. The rearrangement links TRBV6-5 to TRBJ1-6; TRBD1 matches 8 bases. CDR3 size: 15 residues. V shed 6 bases and J 8 bases; nucleotides not matched to a gene: 9. Germline V gene sequence: CDR1 MNHEY, CDR2 SVGAGI.

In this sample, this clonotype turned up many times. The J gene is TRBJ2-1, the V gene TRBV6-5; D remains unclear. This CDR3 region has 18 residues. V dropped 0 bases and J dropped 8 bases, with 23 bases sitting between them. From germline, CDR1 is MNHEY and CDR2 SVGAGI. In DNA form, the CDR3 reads TGTGCCAGCAGTTACTCGGGAAAGGCGTTATGGGCTCGTTATGAGCAGTTCTTC. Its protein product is CASSYSGKALWARYEQFF.

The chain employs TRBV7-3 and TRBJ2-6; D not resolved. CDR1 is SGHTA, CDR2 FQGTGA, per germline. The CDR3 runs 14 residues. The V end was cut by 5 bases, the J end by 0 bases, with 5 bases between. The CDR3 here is CASSRTSGANVLTF. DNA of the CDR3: TGTGCCAGCAGCCGAACCTCTGGGGCCAACGTCCTGACTTTC.

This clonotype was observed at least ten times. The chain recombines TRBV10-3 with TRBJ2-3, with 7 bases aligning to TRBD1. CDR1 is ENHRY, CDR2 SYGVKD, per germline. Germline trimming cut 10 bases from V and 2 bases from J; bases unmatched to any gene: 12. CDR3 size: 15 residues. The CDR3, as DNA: TGTGCCACGCTTCCGGGACAGAGATTCACAGATACGCAGTATTTT. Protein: CATLPGQRFTDTQYF.

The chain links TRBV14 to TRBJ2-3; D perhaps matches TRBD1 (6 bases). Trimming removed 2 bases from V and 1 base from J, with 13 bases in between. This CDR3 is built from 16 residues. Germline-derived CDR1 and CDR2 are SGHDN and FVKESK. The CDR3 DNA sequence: TGTGCCAGCAGCCAATCCAGGGGTGGTGGCACAGATACGCAGTATTTT. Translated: CASSQSRGGGTDTQYF.

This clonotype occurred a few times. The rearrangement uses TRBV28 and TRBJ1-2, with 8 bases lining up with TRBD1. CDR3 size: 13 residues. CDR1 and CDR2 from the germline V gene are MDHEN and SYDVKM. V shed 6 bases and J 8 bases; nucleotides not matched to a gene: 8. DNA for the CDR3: TGTGCCAGCAGACTCAGGGGGCTAAGGGGCTACACCTTC. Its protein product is CASRLRGLRGYTF.

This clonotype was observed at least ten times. In nucleotides, the CDR3 is TGTGCCAGCAGCCCGGGACAGGGGGCCGATGAGCAGTTCTTC. It specifies CASSPGQGADEQFF. The rearrangement joins TRBV9 to TRBJ2-1; TRBD1 matches at 12 bases. The J segment lost 8 bases and the V segment lost 4 bases, leaving 4 bases of the junction unmatched. Germline CDR1 SGDLS, CDR2 YYNGEE. The CDR3 consists of 14 residues.

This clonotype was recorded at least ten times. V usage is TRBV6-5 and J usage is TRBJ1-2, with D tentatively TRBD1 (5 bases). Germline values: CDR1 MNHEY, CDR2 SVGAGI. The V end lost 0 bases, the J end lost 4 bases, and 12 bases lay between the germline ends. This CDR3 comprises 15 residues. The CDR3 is CASSYSQAGPYGYTF. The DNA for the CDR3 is TGTGCCAGCAGTTACTCCCAGGCAGGGCCCTATGGCTACACCTTC.

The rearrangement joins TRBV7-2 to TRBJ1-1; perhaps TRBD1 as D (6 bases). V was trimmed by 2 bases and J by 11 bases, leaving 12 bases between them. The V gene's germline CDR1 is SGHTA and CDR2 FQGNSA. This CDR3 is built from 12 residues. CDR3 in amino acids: CASSLYRDWAFF. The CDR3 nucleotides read TGTGCCAGCAGCTTATACAGGGATTGGGCTTTCTTT.

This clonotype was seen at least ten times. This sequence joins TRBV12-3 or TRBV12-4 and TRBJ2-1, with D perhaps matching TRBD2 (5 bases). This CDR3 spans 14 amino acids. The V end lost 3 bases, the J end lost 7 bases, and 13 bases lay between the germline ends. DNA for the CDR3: TGTGCCAGCAGTTTTTACCTAGCTTCGAATGAGCAGTTCTTC. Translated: CASSFYLASNEQFF.

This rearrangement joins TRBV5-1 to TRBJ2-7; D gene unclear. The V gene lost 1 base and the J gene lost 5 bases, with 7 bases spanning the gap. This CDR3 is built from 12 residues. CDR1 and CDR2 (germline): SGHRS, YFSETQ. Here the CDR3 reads CASSLYQNEQYF. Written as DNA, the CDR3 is TGCGCCAGCAGCTTGTACCAGAACGAGCAGTACTTC.

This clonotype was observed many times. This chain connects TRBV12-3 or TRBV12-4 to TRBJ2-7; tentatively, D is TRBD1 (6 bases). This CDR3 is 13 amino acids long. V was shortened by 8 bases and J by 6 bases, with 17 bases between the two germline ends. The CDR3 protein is CASSLWGPSEQYF. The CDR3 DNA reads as TGTGCCAGCTCACTGTGGGGGCCTTCCGAGCAGTACTTC.

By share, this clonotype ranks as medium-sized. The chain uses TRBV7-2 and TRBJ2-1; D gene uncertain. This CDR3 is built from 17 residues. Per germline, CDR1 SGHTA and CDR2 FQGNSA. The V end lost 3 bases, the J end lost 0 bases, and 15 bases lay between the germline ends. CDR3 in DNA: TGTGCCAGCAGCTTGGACGGATTAAAGAGCTCCTACAATGAGCAGTTCTTC. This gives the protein CASSLDGLKSSYNEQFF.

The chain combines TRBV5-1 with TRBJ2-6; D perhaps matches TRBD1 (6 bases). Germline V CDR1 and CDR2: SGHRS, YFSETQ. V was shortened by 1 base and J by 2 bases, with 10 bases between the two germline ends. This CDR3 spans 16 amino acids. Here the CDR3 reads CASSLTGSAGANVLTF. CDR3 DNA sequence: TGCGCCAGCAGCTTGACAGGGTCGGCTGGGGCCAACGTCCTGACTTTC.

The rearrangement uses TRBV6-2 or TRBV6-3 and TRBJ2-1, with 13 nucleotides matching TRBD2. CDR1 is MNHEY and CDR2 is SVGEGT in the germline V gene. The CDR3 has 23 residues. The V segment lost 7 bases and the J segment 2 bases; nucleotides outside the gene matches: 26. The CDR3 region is CASTWTGHRLAGGAFRTYNEQFF. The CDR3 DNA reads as TGTGCCAGCACTTGGACAGGCCACCGACTAGCGGGAGGTGCGTTTAGGACCTACAATGAGCAGTTCTTC.

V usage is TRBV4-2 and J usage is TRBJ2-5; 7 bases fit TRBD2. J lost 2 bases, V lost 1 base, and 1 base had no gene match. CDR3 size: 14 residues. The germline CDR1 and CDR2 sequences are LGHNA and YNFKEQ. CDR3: CASSQGLAQETQYF. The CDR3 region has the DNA TGTGCCAGCAGCCAAGGACTAGCTCAAGAGACCCAGTACTTC.

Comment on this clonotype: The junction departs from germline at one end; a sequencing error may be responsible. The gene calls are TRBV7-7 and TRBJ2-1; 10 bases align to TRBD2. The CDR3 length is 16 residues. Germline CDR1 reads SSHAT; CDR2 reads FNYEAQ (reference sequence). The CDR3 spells CASSYGLAAPVDEQFF. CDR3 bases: TGTGCTAGCAGCTACGGACTAGCGGCACCCGTCGATGAGCAGTTCTTC.

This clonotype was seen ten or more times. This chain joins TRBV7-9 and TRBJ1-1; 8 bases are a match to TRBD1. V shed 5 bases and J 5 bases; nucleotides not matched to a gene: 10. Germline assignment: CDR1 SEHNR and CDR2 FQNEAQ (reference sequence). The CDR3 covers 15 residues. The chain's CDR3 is CASSTSGQGRTEAFF. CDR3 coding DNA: TGTGCCAGCAGCACCTCAGGACAGGGCAGAACTGAAGCTTTCTTT.

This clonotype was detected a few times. Here the CDR3 DNA reads TGCGCCAGCAGACAGGCAGCAGATACGCAGTATTTT. It codes for CASRQAADTQYF. V and J are TRBV5-1 and TRBJ2-3; a weak D match, TRBD1 (5 bases). Trimming cost V 5 bases and J 4 bases, with 8 bases left between them. Germline V gene sequence: CDR1 SGHRS, CDR2 YFSETQ. The CDR3 runs 12 residues.

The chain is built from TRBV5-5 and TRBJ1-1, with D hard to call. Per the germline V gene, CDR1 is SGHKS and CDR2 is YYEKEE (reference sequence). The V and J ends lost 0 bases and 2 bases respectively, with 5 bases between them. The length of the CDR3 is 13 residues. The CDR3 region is CASSLDLNTEAFF. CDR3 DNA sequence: TGTGCCAGCAGCTTGGACTTAAACACTGAAGCTTTCTTT.

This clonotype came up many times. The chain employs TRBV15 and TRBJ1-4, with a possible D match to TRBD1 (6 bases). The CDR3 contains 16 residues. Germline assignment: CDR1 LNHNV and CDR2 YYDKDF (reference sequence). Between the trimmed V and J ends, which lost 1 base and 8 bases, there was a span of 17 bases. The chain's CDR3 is CATSRGPWGAGEKLFF. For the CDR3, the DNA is TGTGCCACCAGCAGAGGCCCATGGGGGGCTGGGGAAAAACTGTTTTTT.

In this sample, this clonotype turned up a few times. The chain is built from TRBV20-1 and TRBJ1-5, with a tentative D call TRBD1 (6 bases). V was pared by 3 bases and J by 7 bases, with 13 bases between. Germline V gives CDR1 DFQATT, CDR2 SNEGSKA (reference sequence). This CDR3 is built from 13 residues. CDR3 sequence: CSARLGHLQPQHF. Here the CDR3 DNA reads TGCAGTGCTAGGCTGGGACACCTACAGCCCCAGCATTTT.

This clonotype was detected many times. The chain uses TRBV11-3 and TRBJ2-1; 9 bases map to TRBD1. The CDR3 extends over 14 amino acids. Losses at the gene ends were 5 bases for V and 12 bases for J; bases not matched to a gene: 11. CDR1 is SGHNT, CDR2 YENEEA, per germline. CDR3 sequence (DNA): TGTGCCAGCAGCGAACGACAGGGGGTCGAGGGGCAGTTCTTC. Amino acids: CASSERQGVEGQFF.

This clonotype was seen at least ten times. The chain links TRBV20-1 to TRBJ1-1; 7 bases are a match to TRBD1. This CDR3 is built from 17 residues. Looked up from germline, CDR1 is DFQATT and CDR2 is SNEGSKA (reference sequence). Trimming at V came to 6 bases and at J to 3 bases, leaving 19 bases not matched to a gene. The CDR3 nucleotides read TGCAGTGCGGCGGGGCAGGGGGTTCATAATACGGACACTGAAGCTTTCTTT. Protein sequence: CSAAGQGVHNTDTEAFF.

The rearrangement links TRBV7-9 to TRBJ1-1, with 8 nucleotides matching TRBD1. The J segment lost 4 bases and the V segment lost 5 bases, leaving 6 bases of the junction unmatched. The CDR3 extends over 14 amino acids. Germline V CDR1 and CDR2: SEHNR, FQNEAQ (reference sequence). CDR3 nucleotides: TGTGCCAGCAGCGCGCAGGGGGCATTCACTGAAGCTTTCTTT. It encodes CASSAQGAFTEAFF.

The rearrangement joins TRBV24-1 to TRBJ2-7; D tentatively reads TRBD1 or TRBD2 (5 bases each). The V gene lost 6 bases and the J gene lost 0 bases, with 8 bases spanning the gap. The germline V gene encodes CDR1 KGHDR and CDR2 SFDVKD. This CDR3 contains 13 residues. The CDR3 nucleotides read TGTGCCACCAGTTCGGGGCCCTCCTACGAGCAGTACTTC. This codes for CATSSGPSYEQYF.